These T cell receptor beta chains were read from a single sample in a study of blood T cell repertoires in COVID-19. Measured with immunoSEQ multiplex PCR; TCRdb has only the in-frame clones, and not every one. The sample includes 250,000 to 300,000 clones, 85% to 90% of them seen just once. Sequences were obtained from peripheral blood. These receptors came from a woman between 45 and 65 years old with COVID-19, enrolled during active disease. CDR3s include the opening cysteine and the closing phenylalanine or tryptophan. Each record gives: J gene, D gene, clone size, V gene, CDR3 DNA, CDR3 protein. The D gene is left open where the match is weak. Size is omitted from some rows. Given values are once, few, many or a class for expanded clones.

>TRBJ2-7|NA|NA|TRBV5-1
TGCGCCAGCAGCTTTCCGGGATCCCCCTACGAGCAGTACTTC
CASSFPGSPYEQYF
>TRBJ1-1|NA|NA|TRBV30
TGTGCCTGGAGTGTACAAGAGAACACTGAAGCTTTCTTT
CAWSVQENTEAFF
>TRBJ1-2|NA|NA|TRBV19
TGTGCCAGTACCCCCCCCCGGTCTCACTATGGCTACACCTTC
CASTPPRSHYGYTF
>TRBJ2-1|TRBD2|NA|TRBV19
TGTGCCAGTAGTATTTCCGGGGGGACGCAGTTCTTC
CASSISGGTQFF
>TRBJ2-3|TRBD2|NA|TRBV6-1
TGTGCCAGCAGTGAAACCGTGGGAGGGCCTTGGGATACGCAGTATTTT
CASSETVGGPWDTQYF
>TRBJ2-2|NA|few|TRBV21-1
TGTGCCACCCCCTCGGGGGGACAGGGGAAGTCCGGGGAGCTGTTTTTT
CATPSGGQGKSGELFF
>TRBJ2-1|NA|once|TRBV7-9
TGTGCCAGCAGCTTACGGAGCGTAGATGAGCAGTTCTTC
CASSLRSVDEQFF
>TRBJ2-3|NA|NA|TRBV15
TGTGCCACCAGCCTCCCCAGGCGCACAGATACGCAGTATTTT
CATSLPRRTDTQYF
>TRBJ1-5|NA|NA|TRBV19
TGTGCCAGTATGTCAGATTCGTATAGCAATCAGCCCCAGCATTTT
CASMSDSYSNQPQHF
>TRBJ1-2|NA|NA|TRBV19
TGTGCCAGTAGGTTCCAGGGATCTAACTATGGCTACACCTTC
CASRFQGSNYGYTF
>TRBJ2-7|TRBD1|NA|TRBV11-3
TGTGCCAGCAGCTTCGGTCGGGACAGTGCTATCCCGAGCTCCTACGAGCAGTACTTC
CASSFGRDSAIPSSYEQYF
>TRBJ1-5|TRBD1|NA|TRBV2
TGTGCCAGCAGTCACAAGACCCGACCGGGACAGGGGGGTATATTGAATCAGCCCCAGCATTTT
CASSHKTRPGQGGILNQPQHF
>TRBJ1-5|TRBD1|NA|TRBV30
TGTGCCTGGAGTATTGACAGGGATCAGCCCCAGCATTTT
CAWSIDRDQPQHF
>TRBJ1-5|NA|NA|TRBV15
TGTGCCACCAGCAGAGTGGGAGGAGCCTCTAGCAATCAGCCCCAGCATTTT
CATSRVGGASSNQPQHF
>TRBJ1-5|NA|NA|TRBV2
TGTGCCAGCAGGGGGGGTTGGGGCAATCAGCCCCAGCATTTT
CASRGGWGNQPQHF
>TRBJ2-7|NA|few|TRBV27
TGTGCCAGCAGTACCCCCTCCAGCGCTTTTTCCGAGCAGTACTTC
CASSTPSSAFSEQYF
>TRBJ2-3|NA|NA|TRBV19
TGTGCCAGTAGTCCCCCCTGGGCCGATGTTGCAGATACGCAGTATTTT
CASSPPWADVADTQYF
>TRBJ2-4|TRBD1|NA|TRBV30
TGTGCCTGGAGTGGGGACAGGGTGACCAAAAACATTCAGTACTTC
CAWSGDRVTKNIQYF
>TRBJ2-3|NA|NA|TRBV18
TGTGCCAGCTCACCTTTGGACTCTAGCACAGATACGCAGTATTTT
CASSPLDSSTDTQYF
>TRBJ2-7|NA|NA|TRBV2
TGTGCCAGCAGTGAAATAATGGGGGGCTCCTACGAGCAGTACTTC
CASSEIMGGSYEQYF
>TRBJ1-2|NA|NA|TRBV23-1
TGCGCCAGCAGTCAATCGGGGCCGGGTCCCAGGTACTATGGCTACACCTTC
CASSQSGPGPRYYGYTF
>TRBJ1-4|NA|NA|TRBV5-4
TGTGCCAGCAGCTCATCAGTTGCAACTAATGAAAAACTGTTTTTT
CASSSSVATNEKLFF
>TRBJ2-1|NA|NA|TRBV3-1/TRBV3-2
TGTGCCAGCAGCCAATCCATAGCGATCCGGGCTGAGCAGTTCTTC
CASSQSIAIRAEQFF
>TRBJ1-2|TRBD1|few|TRBV5-5
TGTGCCAGCAGTCAGGACAGGGGTGGCGGCTACACCTTC
CASSQDRGGGYTF
>TRBJ2-7|NA|NA|TRBV19
TGTGCCAGTAGCGCCGGGTACGGATACGAGCAGTACTTC
CASSAGYGYEQYF
>TRBJ2-2|NA|NA|TRBV27
TGTGCCAGCAGTTTCGAGACTCCCTCCACCGGGGAGCTGTTTTTT
CASSFETPSTGELFF
>TRBJ2-1|TRBD1|NA|TRBV24-1
TGTGCCACCAGTGAGTCTCCGGGACAGGGAGGGAATGAGCAGTTCTTC
CATSESPGQGGNEQFF
>TRBJ2-1|TRBD2|NA|TRBV27
TGTGCCAGCAGTTCAGGGACTAGCGACTACAATGAGCAGTTCTTC
CASSSGTSDYNEQFF
>TRBJ2-7|NA|NA|TRBV7-2
TGTGCCAGCAGCTTAGACCCTACTAGGCGGGAGCAGTACTTC
CASSLDPTRREQYF
>TRBJ2-1|NA|NA|TRBV11-3
TGTGCCAGCAGCGTGCAGGTATGGAATGAGCAGTTCTTC
CASSVQVWNEQFF
>TRBJ2-3|TRBD1|NA|TRBV6-6
TGTGCCAGCAGTTACGACAGGGCCACAGATACGCAGTATTTT
CASSYDRATDTQYF
>TRBJ1-3|NA|NA|TRBV19
TGTGCCAGTAGGAGCTCTGGAAACACCATATATTTT
CASRSSGNTIYF